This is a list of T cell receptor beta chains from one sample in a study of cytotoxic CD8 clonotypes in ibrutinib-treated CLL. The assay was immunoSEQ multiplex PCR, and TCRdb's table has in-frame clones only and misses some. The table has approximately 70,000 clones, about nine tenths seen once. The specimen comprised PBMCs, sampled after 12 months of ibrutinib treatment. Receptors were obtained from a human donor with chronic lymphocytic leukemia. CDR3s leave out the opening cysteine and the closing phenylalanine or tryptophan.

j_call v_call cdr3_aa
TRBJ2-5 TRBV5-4 ASSLAGGIVVETQY
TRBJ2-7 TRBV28 AGGSFRTTGPGEEQY
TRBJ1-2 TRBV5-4 ASSFRGGPGYT
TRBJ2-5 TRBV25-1 ASSAAGTAETQY
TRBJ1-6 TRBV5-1 ASSWTGGESPLH
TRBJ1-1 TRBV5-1 ASSVNPGLMNTEAF
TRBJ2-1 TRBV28 ASRLEGTSGGDNEQF
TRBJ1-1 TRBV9 ASSALPGNTEAF
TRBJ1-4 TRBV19 ASTQLSTNEKLF
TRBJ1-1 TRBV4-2 ASVTQSAGGRNTEAF
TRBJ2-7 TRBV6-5 ASSVFGTAYEQY
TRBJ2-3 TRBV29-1 SVDDRGDTQY
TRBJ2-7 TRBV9 ASSPFIGTGGYEQY
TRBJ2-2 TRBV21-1 ASSIGGAPYTGELF
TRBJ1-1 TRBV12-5 ASGTGLNTEAF
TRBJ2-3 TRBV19 ASSIFPETSGRGSTDTQY
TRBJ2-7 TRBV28 ASTKTGGTGLYEQY
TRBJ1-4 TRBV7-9 ASSLGDSTNEKLF
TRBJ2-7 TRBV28 ASSSHSGRAYEQY
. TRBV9 ASSARPGLGVSYEQY
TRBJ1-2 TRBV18 ASSSTAGGYT
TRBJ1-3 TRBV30 AWEGADRVSGNTIY
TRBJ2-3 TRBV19 ASSIGQRWGVSDTQY
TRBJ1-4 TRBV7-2 ASSLVADEKLF
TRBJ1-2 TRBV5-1 ASSLGGTGRSGYT
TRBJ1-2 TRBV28 ASSLPGTSGDYGYT
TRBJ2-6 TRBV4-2 ASSQGPSGANVLT
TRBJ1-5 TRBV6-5 ASSSGREDQPQH